This T cell receptor beta chain emerged from a study of blood T cell repertoires in COVID-19. Clones were read by immunoSEQ multiplex PCR, and TCRdb kept only the in-frame ones, dropping some. The sample holds 150,000 to 180,000 clones; around 74% are singletons and the top ten take about 4%. The V gene lost 6 bases and the J gene lost 6 bases, with 19 bases spanning the gap. Germline V CDR1 and CDR2: MNHEY, SVGAGI. This CDR3 is 15 amino acids long. The sequence was collected from a woman aged 80 or older with acute or convalescent COVID-19. Sequenced material: peripheral blood. The chain joins TRBV6-5 to TRBJ2-3; tentative D call: TRBD1 (5 bases). CDR3 in DNA: TGTGCCAGCAGCCCCGCAGACTCCAGGGCGGATACGCAGTATTTT. Protein product: CASSPADSRADTQYF.